Below are 4 T cell receptor beta chains sequenced from a single sample in a study of HIV-infected patients and healthy controls. TCRdb recomputed calls from the 5' RACE reads with MiXCR, one row per CDR3 protein. The data hold more than 60,000 distinct CDR3 sequences, with less than 20% observed a single time. The material sequenced was CD4+ T cells from blood. These receptors all come from a human donor in good health.

This clonotype appeared a few times. The V and J genes are TRBV6-5 and TRBJ1-2; D gene ambiguous. The CDR3 runs to 13 residues. Germline V gives CDR1 MNHEY, CDR2 SVGAGI. Trimming pared 2 bases from V and 2 bases from J, leaving 6 bases between. In DNA, the CDR3 is TGTGCCAGCAGTTACGTGGCGAACTATGGCTACACCTTC. Its translation is CASSYVANYGYTF.

The J gene is TRBJ1-3, the V gene TRBV5-5, with 7 bases lining up with TRBD1. CDR1 is SGHKS and CDR2 is YYEKEE in the germline V gene (reference sequence). This CDR3 has 16 residues. Unmatched junction bases numbered 6, after V lost 3 bases and J lost 0 bases. The CDR3 protein is CASSSPGQFSGNTIYF. CDR3 coding DNA: TGTGCCAGCAGCTCCCCGGGACAGTTCTCTGGAAACACCATATATTTT.

In its sample, this clonotype was seen a few times. CDR3 residues: CASSQDGRGDTQYF. CDR3 nucleotide sequence: TGCGCCAGCAGCCAAGATGGGAGGGGAGATACGCAGTATTTT. The genes are TRBV4-1 and TRBJ2-3; 7 nucleotides align to TRBD2. The CDR3 consists of 14 residues. Germline values: CDR1 MGHRA, CDR2 YSYEKL. The V and J ends lost 0 bases and 5 bases, in that order; junction bases with no gene match: 2.

This clonotype was seen ten or more times. The J gene is TRBJ1-5, the V gene TRBV29-1, with 8 bases lining up with TRBD1. V shed 8 bases and J 3 bases; nucleotides not matched to a gene: 9. This CDR3 comprises 14 residues. In germline, CDR1 is SQVTM, CDR2 ANQGSEA. As DNA, the CDR3 is TGCAGCATATCGACAGGGGTATACAATCAGCCCCAGCATTTT. This sequence encodes CSISTGVYNQPQHF. Looking up the rest from reference TRBV29-1 and TRBJ1-5 gives the full variable domain: SAVISQKPSRDICQRGTSLTIQCQVDSQVTMMFWYRQQPGQSLTLIATANQGSEATYESGFVIDKFPISRPNLTFSTLTVSNMSPEDSSIYLCSISTGVYNQPQHFGDGTRLSIL.